This TCR beta chain was identified during a study of T cells after posttransplantation cyclophosphamide. The protocol was immunoSEQ multiplex PCR, while the TCRdb copy is restricted to in-frame clones and leaves out a portion. The data contain about 52,000 clones, roughly 94% of them singletons. This clone was found a few times. Germline values: CDR1 GTSNPN, CDR2 SVGIG (reference sequence). Losses at the gene ends were 2 bases for V and 3 bases for J; bases not matched to a gene: 6. The CDR3 is 14 amino acids. The chain combines TRBV30 with TRBJ2-5, with 7 bases matching TRBD2. Material: PBMCs. The receptor was isolated from a woman aged 25 to 45 in good health and a related stem cell transplant donor. The CDR3 sequence is CAWSLRAGEETQYF. CDR3 DNA: TGTGCCTGGAGTCTACGGGCGGGGGAAGAGACCCAGTACTTC. Looking up the rest from reference TRBV30 and TRBJ2-5 gives the full variable domain: SQTIHQWPATLVQPVGSPLSLECTVEGTSNPNLYWYRQAAGRGLQLLFYSVGIGQISSEVPQNLSASRPQDRQFILSSKKLLLSDSGFYLCAWSLRAGEETQYFGPGTRLLVL.